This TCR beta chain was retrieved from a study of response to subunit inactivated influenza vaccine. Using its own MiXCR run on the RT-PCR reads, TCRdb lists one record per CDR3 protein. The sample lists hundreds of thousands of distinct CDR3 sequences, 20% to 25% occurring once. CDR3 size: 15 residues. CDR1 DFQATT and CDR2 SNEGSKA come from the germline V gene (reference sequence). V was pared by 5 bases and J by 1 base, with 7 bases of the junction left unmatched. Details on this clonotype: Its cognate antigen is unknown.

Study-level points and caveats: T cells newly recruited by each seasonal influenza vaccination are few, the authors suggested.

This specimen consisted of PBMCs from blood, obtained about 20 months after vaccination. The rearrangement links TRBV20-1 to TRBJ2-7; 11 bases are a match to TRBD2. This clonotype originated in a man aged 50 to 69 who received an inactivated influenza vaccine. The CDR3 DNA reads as TGCAGTGCTCACCCACTAGCGGGGGCATCCTACGAGCAGTACTTC. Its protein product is CSAHPLAGASYEQYF.